This TCR beta chain was captured by sequencing in a study of T cells of healthy individuals. TCRdb itself ran the 5' RACE reads through MiXCR, one entry per CDR3 protein. Of about 57,000 distinct CDR3 sequences detected, roughly 15% appear once; the ten largest clones hold approximately 4.8%. CDR1 is ENHRY and CDR2 is SYGVKD in the germline V gene. This CDR3 comprises 14 residues. With 8 bases removed from V and 2 bases from J, the gap between germline ends came to 14 bases. The receptor was derived from a human donor in good health. The V and J genes are TRBV10-3 and TRBJ2-3; D may be TRBD2 (5 bases). This chain's CDR3 is CAIWFGGYTDTQYF. For the CDR3, the DNA is TGTGCCATCTGGTTTGGCGGGTACACAGATACGCAGTATTTT.